This T cell receptor (beta chain) came from a study of regulatory T cells in long-lasting Graves disease. Points on this clonotype: The antigen remains unidentified.

The CDR3 loop spans 16 amino acids. Germline V gene lookup returns CDR1 MNHNS and CDR2 SASEGT. Trimming took off 2 bases at V and 0 bases at J, with 11 bases between the two ends. Noted time point: persistent/refractory GD, antithyroid drugs over 5 years with positive TRAb. RNA from PBMCs was the source of the TCR library. Arm-PCR of CDR3 regions with iRepertoire HTBI primers generated TCR beta libraries. Source study methods: Some 60 TRBV and 14 TRBJ segments were identified across samples. TCRdb passed the multiplex PCR reads through MiXCR, listing each CDR3 protein once. These V and J calls rely on TCRdb rather than the paper's analysis. The profile shows about 660,000 distinct CDR3 sequences, approximately 31% of them singletons. Whole-study results and caveats: The sample size was small, and this may have reduced accuracy. Thyroid tissue went unstudied; only peripheral blood was examined. Whereas nearly 1,000 public clonotypes were shared by new patients, persistent patients shared more, at approximately 2,700.

The sample here was peripheral blood mononuclear cells (PBMCs), taken when the disease was refractory, from a patient treated with antithyroid drugs. The receptor's source is a female donor with Graves disease. The V call is TRBV6-1, the J call TRBJ1-5; D not resolved. The CDR3 DNA reads TGTGCCAGCAGTGAAACCGCAGCTCCTAGCAATCAGCCCCAGCATTTT. The encoded protein is CASSETAAPSNQPQHF.